This T cell receptor (beta chain) was obtained from a study of T cell changes during pregnancy in multiple sclerosis. The V gene lost 2 bases and the J gene lost 6 bases, with 17 bases spanning the gap. The CDR3 totals 16 residues. In germline, CDR1 is LNHNV, CDR2 YYDKDF (reference sequence). Produced via immunoSEQ multiplex PCR; TCRdb's table is partial and in-frame only. The sample holds approximately 59,000 clones, around nine tenths seen once. A single count supports this clone. The gene calls are TRBV15 and TRBJ2-1, with D tentatively TRBD2 (6 bases). The material sequenced was peripheral blood, taken in the third trimester of pregnancy. The origin of this receptor is a female donor in good health, enrolled as a control in a pregnancy study. The CDR3 region has the DNA TGTGCCACCAGCAGACGTACTAGCCGCACGTTCAATGAGCAGTTCTTC. Its protein is CATSRRTSRTFNEQFF.